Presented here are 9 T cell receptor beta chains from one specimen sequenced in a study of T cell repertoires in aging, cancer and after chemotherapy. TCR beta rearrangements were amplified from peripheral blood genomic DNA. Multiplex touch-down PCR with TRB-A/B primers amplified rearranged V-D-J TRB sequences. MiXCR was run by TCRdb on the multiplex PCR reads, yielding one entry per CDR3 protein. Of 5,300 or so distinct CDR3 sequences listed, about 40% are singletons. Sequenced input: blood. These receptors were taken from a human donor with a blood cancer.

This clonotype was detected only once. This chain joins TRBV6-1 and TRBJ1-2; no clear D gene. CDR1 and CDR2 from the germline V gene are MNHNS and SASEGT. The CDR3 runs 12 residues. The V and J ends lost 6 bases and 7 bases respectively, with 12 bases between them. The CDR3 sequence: CASSLLNGGYTF. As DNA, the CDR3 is TGTGCCAGCAGCCTACTAAACGGTGGCTACACCTTC.

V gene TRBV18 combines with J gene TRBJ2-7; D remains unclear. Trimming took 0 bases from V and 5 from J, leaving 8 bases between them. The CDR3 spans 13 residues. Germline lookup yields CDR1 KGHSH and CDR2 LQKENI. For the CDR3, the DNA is TGTGCCAGCTCACCACCAGGGATAGACGAGCAGTACTTC. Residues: CASSPPGIDEQYF.

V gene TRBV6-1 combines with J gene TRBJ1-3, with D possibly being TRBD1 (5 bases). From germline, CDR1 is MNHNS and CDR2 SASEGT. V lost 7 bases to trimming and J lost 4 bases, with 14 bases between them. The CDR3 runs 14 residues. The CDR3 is CASKKQVPGNTIYF. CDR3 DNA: TGTGCCAGCAAAAAACAGGTCCCCGGAAACACCATATATTTT.

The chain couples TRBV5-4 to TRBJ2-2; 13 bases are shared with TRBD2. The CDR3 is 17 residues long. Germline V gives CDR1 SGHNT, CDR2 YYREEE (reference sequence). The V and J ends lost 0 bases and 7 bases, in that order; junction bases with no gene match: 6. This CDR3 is CASSLAPRLAGGGELFF. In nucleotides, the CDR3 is TGTGCCAGCAGCTTGGCCCCCCGACTAGCGGGAGGCGGGGAGCTGTTTTTT.

The CDR3 spells CASSYSSSGSLVTQYF. In DNA form, the CDR3 reads TGTGCCAGCAGTTACTCTTCTAGCGGGAGTTTAGTGACCCAGTACTTC. The chain recombines TRBV6-5 with TRBJ2-5, with 10 bases fitting TRBD2. J was trimmed by 7 bases and V by 0 bases; bases with no gene match: 8. The CDR3 consists of 16 residues. Germline V gene sequence: CDR1 MNHEY, CDR2 SVGAGI.

CDR3 in DNA: TGTGCCAGCAGTCCCGGGACAGGGGACGGGGAGCTGTTTTTT. This codes for CASSPGTGDGELFF. The rearrangement joins TRBV6-4 to TRBJ2-2, with 10 positions matching TRBD1. Trimming removed 5 bases from V and 7 bases from J; junction bases left unmatched: 4. The CDR3 covers 14 residues. Germline V gives CDR1 MRHNA, CDR2 SNTAGT.

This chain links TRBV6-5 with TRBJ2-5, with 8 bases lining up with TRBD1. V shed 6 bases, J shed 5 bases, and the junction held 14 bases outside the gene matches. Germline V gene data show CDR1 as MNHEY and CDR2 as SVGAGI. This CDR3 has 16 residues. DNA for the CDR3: TGTGCCAGCAGATCTTCCGGGACAGGACGAATGGAGACCCAGTACTTC. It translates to CASRSSGTGRMETQYF.

CDR3 sequence (DNA): TGTGCCAGCAGCTTATATACTGAGGATACGCAGTATTTT. Its protein is CASSLYTEDTQYF. The chain employs TRBV7-2 and TRBJ2-3, with D unresolved. The CDR3 covers 13 residues. The V and J ends lost 2 bases and 6 bases respectively, with 9 bases between them. Germline V lookup: CDR1 SGHTA, CDR2 FQGNSA. The full variable domain, with the rest looked up from reference TRBV7-2 and TRBJ2-3, is GAGVSQSPSNKVTEKGKDVELRCDPISGHTALYWYRQSLGQGLEFLIYFQGNSAPDKSGLPSDRFSAERTGGSVSTLTIQRTQQEDSAVYLCASSLYTEDTQYFGPGTRLTVL.

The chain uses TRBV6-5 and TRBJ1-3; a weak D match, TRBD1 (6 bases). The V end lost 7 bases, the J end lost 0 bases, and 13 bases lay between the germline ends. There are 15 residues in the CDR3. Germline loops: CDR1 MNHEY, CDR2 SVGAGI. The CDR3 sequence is CASTRTVGSGNTIYF. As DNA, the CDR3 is TGTGCCAGCACCCGGACAGTCGGCTCTGGAAACACCATATATTTT.